The present entry profiles one TCR beta chain with its context. Its antigen is currently unknown. The CDR3 is 16 amino acids. V lost 5 bases, J lost 2 bases, and 6 bases stayed unmatched. In germline, CDR1 is MGHDK, CDR2 SYGVNS. The sample comes from a study of T-cell reconstitution after alpha-beta-depleted transplantation in children. Unique molecular identifiers tagged the TCRbeta library. TCRdb recomputed calls from the PCR reads with MiXCR, one row per CDR3 protein. The sample lists around 76,000 distinct CDR3 sequences; about a sixth were seen once. The study, taken as a whole, reports: Some patients' high day-60 TCRbeta diversity was attributed to recipient cells surviving conditioning. Hyperexpanded clones declined; after one year, newly produced T cells mostly supplied diversity. Reportedly, alpha-beta T cells present about two months post-transplant originated from several hundred expanded clones of graft origin.

The J gene is TRBJ2-3, the V gene TRBV25-1, with 11 bases aligning to TRBD2. This clonotype was obtained from a male patient aged 2 to 9 who had a stem cell transplant for acute lymphoblastic leukemia, so the T cells may come from the graft donor. This sample comprised PBMCs, mostly from graft donor cells, obtained 360 days after TCRalphabeta/CD19-depleted stem cell transplant. The DNA for the CDR3 is TGTGCCAGCAGTAGGGCTAGCGGGAGGATCACAGATACGCAGTATTTT. This sequence encodes CASSRASGRITDTQYF. Supplemented by reference TRBV25-1 and TRBJ2-3, the full variable domain reads EADIYQTPRYLVIGTGKKITLECSQTMGHDKMYWYQQDPGMELHLIHYSYGVNSTEKGDLSSESTVSRIRTEHFPLTLESARPSHTSQYLCASSRASGRITDTQYFGPGTRLTVL.